The text below deals with one T cell receptor beta chain. Exposed enrollees had met someone with a PCR-confirmed or clinician-diagnosed COVID-19 case at some point within the 2 weeks before study entry. The data originate from a study of blood T cell repertoires in COVID-19. With 1 base removed from V and 4 bases from J, the gap between germline ends came to 8 bases. CDR3 length: 14 amino acids. Germline V lookup: CDR1 SEHNR, CDR2 FQNEAQ (reference sequence). Original analysis: Estimates of nucleated cell counts were drawn from the amplification of reference gene primers. Libraries were prepared by immunoSEQ multiplex PCR; TCRdb keeps only in-frame clonotypes and omits some of them. D and trimming come from the DNA, and the V and J calls and clone size come from that table. The table lists around 240,000 clones, 70% to 90% of them singletons.

The V and J genes are TRBV7-9 and TRBJ2-1, with D possibly matching TRBD2 (5 bases). The clonotype was recovered from a man between 50 and 59 years old who had been exposed to COVID-19. Sequenced: PBMCs or T cells enriched from blood (not recorded which). The CDR3 nucleotides are TGTGCCAGCAGCTTAGTAGGAGGATACAATGAGCAGTTCTTC. Translation gives CASSLVGGYNEQFF.